Below are 15 T cell receptor beta chains sequenced from a single sample in a study of blood T cell repertoires in COVID-19. Method: immunoSEQ multiplex PCR; TCRdb's copy keeps in-frame clones and lacks some. Of some 250,000 clones listed, 91% are singletons. The sample consisted of PBMCs or T cells enriched from blood (not recorded which). All receptors come from a human donor in a cohort exposed to, infected with or recovered from COVID-19 (not recorded which). The donor label of this sample is uncertain.

DNA of the CDR3: TGTGCCAGCAGCCTGGAGGGGGAGACCCAGTACTTC. This codes for CASSLEGETQYF. This chain uses TRBV5-6 with TRBJ2-5; perhaps TRBD2 as D (6 bases). This CDR3 spans 12 amino acids. Trimming cost V 4 bases and J 5 bases, with 9 bases left between them. Germline CDR1 SGHDT, CDR2 YYEEEE.

The CDR3 sequence: CATSSPQEADIQYF. CDR3 nucleotides: TGTGCCACCAGCAGCCCGCAGGAAGCGGACATTCAGTACTTC. The chain combines TRBV15 with TRBJ2-4, with D perhaps matching TRBD2 (5 bases). Trimming removed 3 bases at V and 8 bases at J, with 14 bases between. Germline values: CDR1 LNHNV, CDR2 YYDKDF (reference sequence). This CDR3 is built from 14 residues. The full variable domain, its missing parts supplied by reference TRBV15 and TRBJ2-4, is DAMVIQNPRYQVTQFGKPVTLSCSQTLNHNVMYWYQQKSSQAPKLLFHYYDKDFNNEADTPDNFQSRRPNTSFCFLDIRSPGLGDTAMYLCATSSPQEADIQYFGAGTRLSVL.

The V call is TRBV7-3, the J call TRBJ1-1; D gene ambiguous. Trimming took 4 bases from V and 1 from J, leaving 7 bases between them. Per the germline V gene, CDR1 is SGHTA and CDR2 is FQGTGA. There are 13 residues in the CDR3. The CDR3 here is CASSYQKNTEAFF. CDR3 DNA sequence: TGTGCCAGCAGCTACCAGAAGAACACTGAAGCTTTCTTT. Drawing the rest from reference TRBV7-3 and TRBJ1-1, the complete variable domain is GAGVSQTPSNKVTEKGKYVELRCDPISGHTALYWYRQSLGQGPEFLIYFQGTGAADDSGLPNDRFFAVRPEGSVSTLKIQRTERGDSAVYLCASSYQKNTEAFFGQGTRLTVV.

This sequence joins TRBV2 and TRBJ1-1; D uncertain. This CDR3 comprises 11 residues. Germline CDR1 is SNHLY and CDR2 is FYNNEI. V was shortened by 7 bases and J by 3 bases, with 6 bases between the two germline ends. CDR3 sequence (DNA): TGTGCCAGCAACGTAGACACTGAAGCTTTCTTT. Its translation: CASNVDTEAFF. The whole variable domain, remainder taken from reference TRBV2 and TRBJ1-1, is EPEVTQTPSHQVTQMGQEVILRCVPISNHLYFYWYRQILGQKVEFLVSFYNNEISEKSEIFDDQFSVERPDGSNFTLKIRSTKLEDSAMYFCASNVDTEAFFGQGTRLTVV.

This chain joins TRBV18 and TRBJ2-2, with TRBD2 matching over 10 bases. CDR3 length: 19 amino acids. J lost 3 bases, V lost 2 bases, and 12 bases had no gene match. Germline CDR1 KGHSH, CDR2 LQKENI. The CDR3 reads CASSPTSGAYRRDTGELFF. The CDR3 region has the DNA TGTGCCAGCTCACCAACTAGCGGGGCCTATCGCCGAGACACCGGGGAGCTGTTTTTT.

The chain uses TRBV18 and TRBJ1-4, with D tentatively TRBD1 (6 bases). This CDR3 has 14 residues. Trimming pared 8 bases from V and 2 bases from J, leaving 12 bases between. Germline CDR1 is KGHSH and CDR2 is LQKENI. The CDR3 is CASATGLTNEKLFF. For the CDR3, the DNA is TGTGCCAGCGCGACAGGTTTGACTAATGAAAAACTGTTTTTT.

The chain links TRBV20-1 to TRBJ2-5; D may be TRBD1 (5 bases). This CDR3 has 11 residues. V lost 5 bases and J 5 bases, leaving 9 bases between the germline ends. Germline assignment: CDR1 DFQATT and CDR2 SNEGSKA (reference sequence). DNA of the CDR3: TGCAGTGCTCCCCACAGGGAGACCCAGTACTTC. It codes for CSAPHRETQYF.

V is TRBV7-7 and J is TRBJ2-1; 11 bases align to TRBD2. The ends lost 1 base at V and 5 bases at J; junction bases unmatched: 7. Per germline, CDR1 SSHAT and CDR2 FNYEAQ (reference sequence). The CDR3 sequence is 17 residues long. CDR3 sequence reads: CASSLGSGTSGNNEQFF. The CDR3 DNA is TGTGCCAGCAGCTTAGGGAGTGGGACTAGCGGAAACAATGAGCAGTTCTTC.

V is TRBV2 and J is TRBJ1-5; unclear D gene. Germline V gene sequence: CDR1 SNHLY, CDR2 FYNNEI. Trimming pared 1 base from V and 1 base from J, leaving 8 bases between. The CDR3 contains 15 residues. As DNA, the CDR3 is TGTGCCAGCAGTGAAGGACAACTCAGCAATCAGCCCCAGCATTTT. The encoded protein is CASSEGQLSNQPQHF.

The genes are TRBV10-3 and TRBJ2-2, with D possibly TRBD2 on 5 matching bases. Trimming left V 8 bases short and J 1 base short, with 5 bases between. Germline V gives CDR1 ENHRY, CDR2 SYGVKD. The CDR3 extends over 12 amino acids. Here the CDR3 DNA reads TGTGCCATCGGGAGGAACACCGGGGAGCTGTTTTTT. It codes for CAIGRNTGELFF.

This sequence joins TRBV19 and TRBJ2-5, with 8 bases that match TRBD2. Germline CDR1 LNHDA, CDR2 SQIVND (reference sequence). V was pared by 9 bases and J by 0 bases, with 12 bases of the junction left unmatched. The CDR3 covers 16 residues. The CDR3 region has the DNA TGTGCCAGCACCCCGGGAGGGGCTTCGTACCAAGAGACCCAGTACTTC. Residues: CASTPGGASYQETQYF.

The chain employs TRBV12-5 and TRBJ2-7; no reliable D call. The CDR3 totals 12 residues. Looked up from germline, CDR1 is LGHNT and CDR2 is FRNRAP. Trimming left V 6 bases short and J 6 bases short, with 12 bases between. CDR3 in amino acids: CASGPRPSEQYF. The CDR3 nucleotides read TGTGCTAGTGGCCCCCGTCCGAGCGAGCAGTACTTC.

The CDR3 coding sequence is TGTGCCTGGAAGCAGGGGGAGAACACTGAAGCTTTCTTT. This gives the protein CAWKQGENTEAFF. The chain carries TRBV30 and TRBJ1-1, with TRBD1 matching over 7 bases. Per germline, CDR1 GTSNPN and CDR2 SVGIG (reference sequence). The length of the CDR3 is 13 residues. V lost 4 bases and J lost 1; bases outside the gene matches: 3.

This chain links TRBV7-9 with TRBJ2-3; D gene unclear. CDR3 length: 16 residues. V lost 7 bases to trimming and J lost 0 bases, with 17 bases between them. Germline CDR1 reads SEHNR; CDR2 reads FQNEAQ (reference sequence). CDR3 amino acids: CASTNSRGLSTDTQYF. Here the CDR3 DNA reads TGTGCCAGCACCAATTCGAGAGGTCTTAGCACAGATACGCAGTATTTT. The full variable domain, in which reference TRBV7-9 and TRBJ2-3 provide the parts outside the CDR3, is DTGVSQNPRHKITKRGQNVTFRCDPISEHNRLYWYRQTLGQGPEFLTYFQNEAQLEKSRLLSDRFSAERPKGSFSTLEIQRTEQGDSAMYLCASTNSRGLSTDTQYFGPGTRLTVL.

This clone has a single count. This rearrangement joins TRBV27 to TRBJ1-1; no reliable D call. With 8 bases removed from V and 4 bases from J, the gap between germline ends came to 11 bases. Germline loops: CDR1 MNHEY, CDR2 SMNVEV (reference sequence). This CDR3 has 12 residues. CDR3 sequence (DNA): TGTGCCAGCGGATCGGGAGCCACTGAAGCTTTCTTT. Protein: CASGSGATEAFF.